This passage covers 11 T cell receptor beta chains from one sample sequenced in a study of human T cells and chemical hapten exposure. The time point: patch test 3, about 24 weeks after DPC sensitization. Documented treatment: therapeutic diphenylcyclopropenone sensitization with weekly scalp DPC. TCRdb re-called the RACE reads through MiXCR, storing one row per CDR3 protein. Found here are 62,000 or so distinct CDR3 sequences, about 10% of them singletons; the top ten hold approximately 2.4%. The sequencing used whole blood, collected in connection with sensitization to the hapten diphenylcyclopropenone (DPC). These receptors came from a woman aged 25 to 39 with alopecia areata. Some clones in this sample may be carry-over from other donors' samples.

This clonotype has more than one count but fewer than ten. The chain uses TRBV6-5 and TRBJ2-5; D is possibly TRBD1 (6 bases). Germline V CDR1 and CDR2: MNHEY, SVGAGI. Between the trimmed V and J ends, which lost 6 bases and 1 base, there was a span of 12 bases. The CDR3 extends over 14 amino acids. CDR3 coding DNA: TGTGCCAGCAGACAAACAGGGCGCCAAGAGACCCAGTACTTC. It translates to CASRQTGRQETQYF.

On this clonotype itself: Its ends do not fully match the called genes, so a read error is possible. The chain recombines TRBV28 with TRBJ1-2; D is undetermined. CDR1 and CDR2 from the germline V gene are MDHEN and SYDVKM. The CDR3 runs 13 residues. CDR3 loop: CTSSADLNYGYTF. The CDR3 coding sequence is TGTACCAGCAGTGCGGACCTAAACTATGGCTACACCTTC.

This clonotype was found many times. The chain employs TRBV10-3 and TRBJ1-5; 7 bases map to TRBD1. CDR1 and CDR2 from the germline V gene are ENHRY and SYGVKD. V was pared by 11 bases and J by 2 bases, with 9 bases of the junction left unmatched. This CDR3 has 14 residues. This CDR3 reads CASSQGLGNQPQHF. The CDR3 nucleotides read TGTGCCTCATCACAGGGGTTGGGCAATCAGCCCCAGCATTTT.

V and J are TRBV6-6 and TRBJ1-1; D not certain. The CDR3 contains 15 residues. The ends were cut back, 5 bases at V and 0 bases at J, with 13 bases in the middle. Per the germline V gene, CDR1 is MNHNY and CDR2 is SVGAGI (reference sequence). The CDR3 sequence is CASSPRTPMNTEAFF. CDR3 DNA sequence: TGTGCCAGCAGTCCTCGGACTCCCATGAACACTGAAGCTTTCTTT.

V gene TRBV12-3 or TRBV12-4 combines with J gene TRBJ1-5, with TRBD1 as a possible D gene (5 bases). The V end lost 1 base, the J end lost 0 bases, and 10 bases lay between the germline ends. The CDR3 runs 16 residues. The CDR3 here is CASSLGGRYSNQPQHF. The CDR3 DNA sequence: TGTGCCAGCAGTTTAGGGGGGAGATATAGCAATCAGCCCCAGCATTTT.

This clonotype appeared many times. The V gene is TRBV11-3, the J gene TRBJ2-1; 7 nucleotides line up with TRBD1. After removal of 5 bases from V and 5 bases from J, the junction contained 12 bases not matched to a gene. Germline CDR1 is SGHNT and CDR2 is YENEEA. The CDR3 is 16 residues long. The CDR3 region is CASSKSTGASHNEQFF. CDR3 in DNA: TGTGCCAGCAGCAAGAGCACAGGGGCCAGCCACAATGAGCAGTTCTTC.

This clonotype was seen more than once but under ten times. V gene TRBV7-9 combines with J gene TRBJ1-2; 9 nucleotides align to TRBD1. The V and J ends lost 5 bases and 2 bases, in that order; junction bases with no gene match: 6. Looked up from germline, CDR1 is SEHNR and CDR2 is FQNEAQ (reference sequence). The CDR3 has 15 residues. The CDR3 DNA follows: TGTGCCAGCAGCGGATACAGGGGGCCGAACTATGGCTACACCTTC. Translation gives CASSGYRGPNYGYTF.

In its sample, this clonotype was seen a few times. This rearrangement joins TRBV6-2 or TRBV6-3 to TRBJ2-2, with D possibly matching TRBD1 (5 bases). The V end lost 2 bases, the J end lost 1 base, and 8 bases lay between the germline ends. Germline-derived CDR1 and CDR2 are MNHEY and SVGEGT. The CDR3 has 15 residues. DNA for the CDR3: TGTGCCAGCAGTTACCTTCAGGGGAACACCGGGGAGCTGTTTTTT. It codes for CASSYLQGNTGELFF.

The genes are TRBV7-2 and TRBJ2-7; the D gene is possibly TRBD2 (7 bases). Germline V gives CDR1 SGHTA, CDR2 FQGNSA. The CDR3 contains 14 residues. V gave up 4 bases and J gave up 9 bases, with 19 bases separating them. The CDR3 is CASSSGAGEKRQYF. The CDR3 region has the DNA TGTGCCAGCAGCTCGGGGGCGGGAGAAAAGCGGCAGTACTTC. The full variable domain, completed using reference TRBV7-2 and TRBJ2-7, is GAGVSQSPSNKVTEKGKDVELRCDPISGHTALYWYRQSLGQGLEFLIYFQGNSAPDKSGLPSDRFSAERTGGSVSTLTIQRTQQEDSAVYLCASSSGAGEKRQYFGPGTRLTVT.

In its sample, this clonotype was seen many times. The chain joins TRBV5-1 to TRBJ1-6; D unresolved. The CDR3 sequence is 15 residues long. V was pared by 0 bases and J by 6 bases, with 10 bases between. CDR1 is SGHRS, CDR2 YFSETQ, per germline. The CDR3 here is CASSLATDINSPLHF. As DNA, the CDR3 is TGCGCCAGCAGCTTGGCTACAGATATTAATTCACCCCTCCACTTT.

This clonotype appeared a few times. This chain connects TRBV28 to TRBJ1-2; D unclear. In germline, CDR1 is MDHEN, CDR2 SYDVKM. V was clipped by 4 bases and J by 7 bases, with 13 bases between them. The CDR3 covers 13 residues. The CDR3 region is CASSSNPGLGYTF. The CDR3 coding sequence is TGTGCCAGCAGTTCTAACCCCGGCCTTGGCTACACCTTC.